This is a list of T cell receptor beta chains from one sample in a study of blood T cell repertoires in COVID-19. TCRdb's table, derived via immunoSEQ multiplex PCR, lists solely in-frame clones and lacks some. The sample lists tens of thousands of clones, 79% occurring once. Sequences were obtained from peripheral blood. The receptor set was obtained from a man aged 55 to 70 with active or convalescent COVID-19. The CDR3 runs from the conserved cysteine through the conserved F or W. The D gene is left open where the match is weak. The size field is filled for only some rows; it gives once, few, many or a size class.

v_call	d_call	clone_size	j_call	cdr3_aa	cdr3_nt
TRBV6-2/TRBV6-3	.	.	TRBJ2-1	CASSTGGAGEQFF	TGTGCCAGCAGTACTGGGGGGGCGGGCGAGCAGTTCTTC
TRBV2	TRBD1	few	TRBJ1-2	CASTRDRDYGYTF	TGTGCAAGCACACGGGACAGGGACTATGGCTACACCTTC
TRBV6-1	.	.	TRBJ2-3	CASSGAMGRSTDTQYF	TGTGCCAGCAGTGGGGCAATGGGCAGGAGCACAGATACGCAGTATTTT
TRBV3-1/TRBV3-2	TRBD1	.	TRBJ2-7	CASSLWGQDGAPYEQYF	TGTGCCAGCAGCCTTTGGGGACAGGATGGGGCCCCCTACGAGCAGTACTTC
TRBV9	.	.	TRBJ2-5	CASSVEPRGETQYF	TGTGCCAGCAGCGTAGAACCGAGAGGAGAGACCCAGTACTTC
TRBV9	TRBD1	.	TRBJ2-2	CASSPGWGQENTGELFF	TGTGCCAGCAGCCCAGGGTGGGGACAGGAGAACACCGGGGAGCTGTTTTTT
TRBV5-4	.	.	TRBJ1-1	CASSFGRGLANTEAFF	TGTGCCAGCAGCTTCGGAAGGGGACTCGCTAACACTGAAGCTTTCTTT
TRBV4-1	.	.	TRBJ1-2	CASSPSQDVGPRGYTF	TGCGCCAGCAGCCCTAGCCAAGACGTAGGACCACGTGGCTACACCTTC
TRBV24-1	.	once	TRBJ2-1	CATSGRGVGEQFF	TGTGCCACGAGTGGCAGGGGTGTTGGTGAGCAGTTCTTC
TRBV20-1	.	.	TRBJ2-3	CSASLSDTQYF	TGCAGTGCTAGTCTGTCAGATACGCAGTATTTT
TRBV7-2	.	.	TRBJ2-7	CASSLVRGSYEQYF	TGTGCCAGCAGCTTAGTTAGGGGCTCCTACGAGCAGTACTTC
TRBV5-1	.	.	TRBJ1-3	CASSPSPRGGNTIYF	TGCGCCAGCAGCCCTTCCCCCAGGGGAGGAAACACCATATATTTT
TRBV5-4	.	.	TRBJ1-3	CASSFAGASSGNTIYF	TGTGCCAGCAGCTTTGCAGGGGCCAGCTCTGGAAACACCATATATTTT
TRBV3-1/TRBV3-2	.	once	TRBJ1-2	CASSQESWRGCTDYGYTF	TGTGCCAGCAGCCAAGAGTCTTGGAGGGGTTGCACTGACTATGGCTACACCTTC
TRBV28	.	.	TRBJ2-3	CASSLPGSQSDTQYF	TGTGCCAGCAGTTTACCCGGGTCCCAGTCGGATACGCAGTATTTT
TRBV9	TRBD2	.	TRBJ2-6	CASSPRGAGGISGANVLTF	TGTGCCAGCAGCCCCCGAGGAGCGGGGGGGATCTCTGGGGCCAACGTCCTGACTTTC
TRBV7-2	.	.	TRBJ2-7	CASSLAGAYEQYF	TGTGCCAGCAGCTTGGCCGGGGCCTACGAGCAGTACTTC
TRBV30	TRBD2	.	TRBJ2-3	CAWSALTSGGSTDTQYF	TGTGCCTGGAGTGCCCTAACTAGCGGGGGGAGCACAGATACGCAGTATTTT
TRBV6-5	.	few	TRBJ2-1	CASSFGLSSYNEQFF	TGTGCCAGCAGCTTCGGACTGAGCTCCTACAATGAGCAGTTCTTC
TRBV19	TRBD1	.	TRBJ1-1	CASMNPGQGDTEAFF	TGTGCCAGTATGAACCCGGGACAGGGAGATACTGAAGCTTTCTTT
TRBV6-5	.	.	TRBJ1-4	CASSLDRLREKLFF	TGTGCCAGCAGCCTAGACAGGTTAAGAGAAAAACTGTTTTTT
TRBV7-2	.	once	TRBJ1-5	CASSLGQFNQPQHF	TGTGCCAGCAGCTTAGGACAGTTCAATCAGCCCCAGCATTTT
TRBV6-5	TRBD1	.	TRBJ2-5	CASSKFQGAVETQYF	TGTGCCAGCAGTAAATTTCAGGGGGCCGTGGAGACCCAGTACTTC
TRBV19	TRBD1	once	TRBJ2-1	CASSMDRVVNEQFF	TGTGCCAGTAGTATGGACAGGGTGGTCAATGAGCAGTTCTTC
TRBV6-5	TRBD1	.	TRBJ1-2	CASRTTGVEGYTF	TGTGCCAGCAGAACTACAGGGGTTGAGGGCTACACCTTC
TRBV27	.	.	TRBJ1-6	CASSGQFYSPLHF	TGTGCCAGCAGCGGACAGTTTTATTCACCCCTCCACTTT
TRBV6-1	.	.	TRBJ2-2	CASSPSYGELFF	TGTGCCAGCAGCCCCAGTTACGGGGAGCTGTTTTTT
TRBV2	.	.	TRBJ1-2	CASSERYGYTF	TGTGCCAGCAGTGAACGGTATGGCTACACCTTC
TRBV5-5	.	.	TRBJ2-5	CASSLLGRAETQYF	TGTGCCAGCAGCTTGCTCGGCAGGGCGGAGACCCAGTACTTC
TRBV20-1	.	.	TRBJ1-2	CSASETGNTNYGYTF	TGCAGTGCTAGTGAAACAGGGAATACTAACTATGGCTACACCTTC
TRBV4-2	.	once	TRBJ2-2	CASSQEGGGWAGELFF	TGTGCCAGCAGCCAAGAGGGAGGAGGGTGGGCCGGGGAGCTGTTTTTT
TRBV6-2/TRBV6-3	.	.	TRBJ1-5	CASSYSSSGWQPQHF	TGTGCCAGCAGTTACTCGAGTTCGGGGTGGCAGCCCCAGCATTTT
TRBV6-1	TRBD1	.	TRBJ2-3	CASSEATKFGTGGTDTQYF	TGTGCCAGCAGTGAAGCGACCAAGTTCGGGACAGGGGGGACGGATACGCAGTATTTT
TRBV14	.	few	TRBJ1-6	CASSHGTYNSPLHF	TGTGCCAGCAGCCATGGTACATATAATTCACCCCTCCACTTT
TRBV9	.	.	TRBJ2-7	CASSVAGVQYF	TGTGCCAGCAGCGTAGCGGGGGTGCAGTACTTC
TRBV3-1/TRBV3-2	.	.	TRBJ2-3	CASSQFTKDTQYF	TGTGCCAGCAGCCAATTTACTAAGGATACGCAGTATTTT
TRBV2	.	.	TRBJ2-1	CASSEDSYNEQFF	TGTGCCAGCAGTGAGGACAGTTACAATGAGCAGTTCTTC
TRBV25-1	TRBD2	.	TRBJ2-1	CATPPRRGGLRNEQFF	TGTGCCACGCCCCCGCGGCGGGGGGGCCTTAGAAATGAGCAGTTCTTC
TRBV10-3	TRBD1	.	TRBJ2-7	CATSPGTGAYEQYF	TGTGCCACTTCACCCGGGACAGGGGCCTACGAGCAGTACTTC
TRBV6-2/TRBV6-3	TRBD1	few	TRBJ2-6	CASSPGTGTYSGANVLTF	TGTGCCAGCAGCCCTGGGACAGGGACCTACTCTGGGGCCAACGTCCTGACTTTC
TRBV4-3	TRBD1	.	TRBJ1-1	CASSQDLGGQGYEAFF	TGCGCCAGCAGCCAAGATCTTGGGGGACAGGGGTATGAAGCTTTCTTT